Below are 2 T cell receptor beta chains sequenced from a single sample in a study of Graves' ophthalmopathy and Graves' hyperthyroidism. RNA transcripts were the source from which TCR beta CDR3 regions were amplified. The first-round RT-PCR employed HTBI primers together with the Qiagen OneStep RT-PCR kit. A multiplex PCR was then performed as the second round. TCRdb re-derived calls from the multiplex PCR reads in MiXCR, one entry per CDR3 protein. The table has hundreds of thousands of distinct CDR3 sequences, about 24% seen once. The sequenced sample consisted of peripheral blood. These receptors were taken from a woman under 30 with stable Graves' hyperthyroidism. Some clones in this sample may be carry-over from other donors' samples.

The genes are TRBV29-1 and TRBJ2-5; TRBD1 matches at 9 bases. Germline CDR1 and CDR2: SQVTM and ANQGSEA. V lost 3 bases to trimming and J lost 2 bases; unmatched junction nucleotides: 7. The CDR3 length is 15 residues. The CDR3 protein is CSVEGDRETQETQYF. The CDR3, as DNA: TGCAGCGTTGAGGGGGACAGGGAAACACAAGAGACCCAGTACTTC.

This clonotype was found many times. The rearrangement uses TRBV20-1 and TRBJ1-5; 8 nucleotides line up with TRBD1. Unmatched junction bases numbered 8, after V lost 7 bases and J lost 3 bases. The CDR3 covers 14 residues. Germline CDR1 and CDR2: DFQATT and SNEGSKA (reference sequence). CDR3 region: CSVSPQGDNQPQHF. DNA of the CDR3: TGCAGTGTAAGCCCACAGGGGGACAATCAGCCCCAGCATTTT.